One and the same sample provided the 12 T cell receptor beta chains below, sequenced in a study of CD8 T cells in ankylosing spondylitis. Study-wide findings and caveats: Seemingly distinctive of ankylosing spondylitis blood was a TCR beta motif formed by eight highly homologous variants.

No antigen has been identified for these receptors. TCRdb recomputed calls from the 5' RACE reads with MiXCR, one row per CDR3 protein. Of about 540,000 distinct CDR3 sequences in the sample, approximately 11% were seen once. Material: blood, either unsorted or a sorted T cell fraction (not recorded which). These receptor sequences come from a male donor with ankylosing spondylitis.

V and J are TRBV21-1 and TRBJ2-7; the DNA was not compared with TRBD2, the D call given in the table. TRBV21-1 is reported as a pseudogene. The CDR3 totals 16 residues. The CDR3 spells CASSSYRAPRAYEQYV. DNA for the CDR3: TGTGCCAGCAGCTCATACCGGGCCCCGCGGGCCTACGAGCAGTACGTC.

This clonotype was recorded once. The rearrangement joins TRBV5-6 to TRBJ2-3; D is uncertain. This CDR3 is built from 15 residues. Germline V gives CDR1 SGHDT, CDR2 YYEEEE. V was trimmed by 0 bases and J by 3 bases, leaving 11 bases between them. CDR3 DNA sequence: TGTGCCAGCAGCTTGGAAGTCGTCGGGACAGATACGCAGTATTTT. It is translated as CASSLEVVGTDTQYF.

The chain is built from TRBV24-1 and TRBJ2-1; D possibly corresponds to TRBD1 (5 bases). V lost 5 bases, J lost 3 bases, and 7 bases lay in between. CDR1 and CDR2 from the germline V gene are KGHDR and SFDVKD. This CDR3 spans 13 amino acids. In DNA form, the CDR3 reads TGTGCCACCAGTGGTACAGGCTACAATGAGCAGTTCTTC. As protein: CATSGTGYNEQFF.

The chain joins TRBV5-1 to TRBJ1-1, with a possible D match to TRBD1 (5 bases). Germline loops: CDR1 SGHRS, CDR2 YFSETQ. Between the trimmed V and J ends, which lost 5 bases and 4 bases, there was a span of 18 bases. The CDR3 length is 15 residues. The CDR3 spells CASRQSGAVSTEAFF. The CDR3 nucleotides read TGCGCCAGCAGACAAAGCGGGGCCGTGAGCACTGAAGCTTTCTTT.

This clonotype has just a few counts. CDR3 region: CATSDQGVRETQYF. Written as DNA, the CDR3 is TGTGCCACCAGTGACCAAGGGGTAAGGGAGACCCAGTACTTC. V is TRBV24-1 and J is TRBJ2-5, with a tentative D call TRBD1 (5 bases). Per the germline V gene, CDR1 is KGHDR and CDR2 is SFDVKD. The CDR3 has 14 residues. The V end lost 4 bases, the J end lost 5 bases, and 13 bases lay between the germline ends.

The chain has TRBV9 and TRBJ2-4; 8 bases are a match to TRBD2. Looked up from germline, CDR1 is SGDLS and CDR2 is YYNGEE. The length of the CDR3 is 16 residues. Trimming took 3 bases from V and 1 from J; bases not matched to a gene: 6. CDR3 sequence (DNA): TGTGCCAGCAGCGAGAGCGGGAGTGGCGCCAAAAACATTCAGTACTTC. This sequence encodes CASSESGSGAKNIQYF. Variable domain in full (rest from reference TRBV9 and TRBJ2-4): DSGVTQTPKHLITATGQRVTLRCSPRSGDLSVYWYQQSLDQGLQFLIQYYNGEERAKGNILERFSAQQFPDLHSELNLSSLELGDSALYFCASSESGSGAKNIQYFGAGTRLSVL.

In its sample, this clonotype was seen a few times. The J gene is TRBJ2-7, the V gene TRBV7-2, with 7 positions matching TRBD2. The CDR3 contains 14 residues. The J segment lost 2 bases and the V segment lost 3 bases, leaving 4 bases of the junction unmatched. Germline CDR1 reads SGHTA; CDR2 reads FQGNSA. This chain's CDR3 is CASSLGGTTYEQYF. The CDR3 DNA follows: TGTGCCAGCAGCTTGGGGGGGACGACCTACGAGCAGTACTTC.

This clonotype came up a few times. V gene TRBV20-1 combines with J gene TRBJ2-3, with 9 nucleotides matching TRBD2. With V trimmed by 4 bases and J by 1 base, 6 bases remained unmatched. In germline, CDR1 is DFQATT, CDR2 SNEGSKA (reference sequence). This CDR3 has 15 residues. The CDR3 sequence: CSATHSGSGTDTQYF. Here the CDR3 DNA reads TGCAGTGCTACCCATAGCGGGAGCGGCACAGATACGCAGTATTTT.

Ten or more counts support this clonotype. The J gene is TRBJ2-1, the V gene TRBV5-1, with D unclear. The CDR3 consists of 15 residues. Germline CDR1 SGHRS, CDR2 YFSETQ. V lost 4 bases and J 5 bases, leaving 16 bases between the germline ends. CDR3 sequence (DNA): TGCGCCAGCAGCCCCCTGGGTAGTTCGAACAATGAGCAGTTCTTC. Translation: CASSPLGSSNNEQFF.

This clonotype was found many times. The rearrangement uses TRBV24-1 and TRBJ2-1, with 9 bases identical to TRBD1. After removal of 2 bases from V and 4 bases from J, the junction contained 8 bases not matched to a gene. The CDR3 sequence is 17 residues long. Germline V gives CDR1 KGHDR, CDR2 SFDVKD. In DNA, the CDR3 is TGTGCCACCAGTGATTCAGGGACAGGGTGGAAATACAATGAGCAGTTCTTC. Translation: CATSDSGTGWKYNEQFF.

This clonotype appeared many times. This sequence joins TRBV5-1 and TRBJ2-2; TRBD1 might be the D (6 bases). Germline CDR1 reads SGHRS; CDR2 reads YFSETQ. The CDR3 contains 15 residues. The V end lost 5 bases, the J end lost 0 bases, and 11 bases lay between the germline ends. CDR3 region: CASRGATTNTGELFF. The CDR3 DNA follows: TGCGCCAGCAGGGGGGCAACAACGAACACCGGGGAGCTGTTTTTT.

This clonotype was seen ten or more times. The chain has TRBV11-2 and TRBJ2-1, with D maybe TRBD1 (5 bases). CDR1 SGHAT and CDR2 FQNNGV come from the germline V gene. V lost 0 bases and J 4 bases, leaving 7 bases between the germline ends. The CDR3 totals 14 residues. In DNA, the CDR3 is TGTGCCAGCAGCTTAGATCGACAGTACAATGAGCAGTTCTTC. It yields the protein CASSLDRQYNEQFF. Together with reference TRBV11-2 and TRBJ2-1, the CDR3 gives the full variable domain: EAGVAQSPRYKIIEKRQSVAFWCNPISGHATLYWYQQILGQGPKLLIQFQNNGVVDDSQLPKDRFSAERLKGVDSTLKIQPAKLEDSAVYLCASSLDRQYNEQFFGPGTRLTVL.